Each of the 11 T cell receptor beta chains below was sequenced from the same sample in a study of blood T cell dynamics during melanoma immunotherapy. Time point indicated: week 3, after first cycle of checkpoint inhibitor. Libraries were prepared by immunoSEQ multiplex PCR; TCRdb keeps only in-frame clonotypes and omits some of them. The repertoire holds about 9,700 clones, about nine tenths seen once, with approximately 4.1% in the top ten. This specimen consisted of blood, obtained from a patient treated with checkpoint blockade. These TCRs come from a human donor with melanoma.

CDR3: CASRVGGPSTGELFF. CDR3 nucleotides: TGTGCCAGCAGGGTTGGGGGGCCCAGCACCGGGGAGCTGTTTTTT. The V and J genes are TRBV2 and TRBJ2-2; tentatively, D is TRBD1 or TRBD2 (6 bases each). Trimming left V 6 bases short and J 4 bases short, with 15 bases between. This CDR3 spans 15 amino acids. The germline gives CDR1 SNHLY, CDR2 FYNNEI.

The V and J genes are TRBV7-9 and TRBJ2-1; tentative D call: TRBD2 (6 bases). Trimming shortened V by 2 bases and J by 8 bases, and 16 bases separated the two germline ends. The CDR3 contains 15 residues. Germline V gene data show CDR1 as SEHNR and CDR2 as FQNEAQ (reference sequence). The CDR3 bases are TGTGCCAGCAGCTTATACGGGAGTGGTCCCGATGAGCAGTTCTTC. Amino acid sequence: CASSLYGSGPDEQFF.

This rearrangement joins TRBV23-1 to TRBJ2-1; no clear D gene. TRBV23-1 is assigned to the ORF class and has an uncertain function. The CDR3 has 10 amino acids. The V and J ends lost 8 bases and 5 bases respectively, with 4 bases between them. DNA for the CDR3: TGCGCCAGCGACCACAATGAGCAGTTCTTC. The encoded protein is CASDHNEQFF.

The chain is built from TRBV11-1 and TRBJ2-3, with TRBD1 identical over 9 bases. CDR1 is SGHAT and CDR2 is FQDESV in the germline V gene (reference sequence). The CDR3 is made up of 15 amino acids. V shed 5 bases and J 5 bases; nucleotides not matched to a gene: 8. CDR3 residues: CASSGGQGHVDTQYF. The CDR3, as DNA: TGTGCCAGCAGCGGAGGACAGGGGCATGTAGATACGCAGTATTTT.

This sequence joins TRBV6-1 and TRBJ1-2; D uncertain. V was pared by 4 bases and J by 0 bases, with 9 bases between. The germline gives CDR1 MNHNS, CDR2 SASEGT. This CDR3 is built from 14 residues. The chain's CDR3 is CASSAAGTNYGYTF. In nucleotides, the CDR3 is TGTGCCAGCAGTGCGGCAGGTACTAACTATGGCTACACCTTC.

The chain joins TRBV5-6 to TRBJ2-5; D is perhaps TRBD2 (5 bases). V lost 3 bases, J lost 1 base, and 10 bases lay in between. The germline V gene encodes CDR1 SGHDT and CDR2 YYEEEE. CDR3 length equals 14 residues. DNA of the CDR3: TGTGCCAGCAGCTACTTCCGGGGCCAAGAGACCCAGTACTTC. Protein product: CASSYFRGQETQYF. Full variable domain (missing parts from reference TRBV5-6 and TRBJ2-5): DAGVTQSPTHLIKTRGQQVTLRCSPKSGHDTVSWYQQALGQGPQFIFQYYEEEERQRGNFPDRFSGHQFPNYSSELNVNALLLGDSALYLCASSYFRGQETQYFGPGTRLLVL.

The rearrangement joins TRBV5-1 to TRBJ1-2; a weak D match, TRBD1 (6 bases). Per germline, CDR1 SGHRS and CDR2 YFSETQ. V lost 4 bases and J 3 bases, leaving 25 bases between the germline ends. The CDR3 spans 18 residues. CDR3 in amino acids: CASSLAGTLTLSDYGYTF. The CDR3 bases are TGCGCCAGCAGCCTCGCCGGGACATTAACCCTCTCGGACTATGGCTACACCTTC. Variable domain in full (rest from reference TRBV5-1 and TRBJ1-2): KAGVTQTPRYLIKTRGQQVTLSCSPISGHRSVSWYQQTPGQGLQFLFEYFSETQRNKGNFPGRFSGRQFSNSRSEMNVSTLELGDSALYLCASSLAGTLTLSDYGYTFGSGTRLTVV.

This chain links TRBV10-3 with TRBJ2-3, with D perhaps matching TRBD2 (5 bases). There are 13 residues in the CDR3. The ends were cut back, 11 bases at V and 2 bases at J, with 14 bases in the middle. CDR1 is ENHRY, CDR2 SYGVKD, per germline. The CDR3, as DNA: TGTGCCGCCAAGAGCGGATTCACAGATACGCAGTATTTT. This encodes CAAKSGFTDTQYF.

This chain links TRBV7-6 with TRBJ2-3; the match to TRBD1 covers 11 bases. The CDR3 extends over 15 amino acids. After removal of 4 bases from V and 6 bases from J, the junction contained 6 bases not matched to a gene. CDR1 and CDR2 (germline): SGHVS, FNYEAQ. This CDR3 reads CASSSSGTGGDTQYF. CDR3 sequence (DNA): TGTGCCAGCAGCTCCTCCGGGACAGGGGGGGATACGCAGTATTTT.

The V and J genes are TRBV7-9 and TRBJ1-4; TRBD1 might be the D (5 bases). Germline assignment: CDR1 SEHNR and CDR2 FQNEAQ (reference sequence). Trimming stripped 5 bases from V and 3 bases from J, with 13 bases between. The CDR3 consists of 15 residues. The CDR3 spells CASSQNMGANEKLFF. DNA of the CDR3: TGTGCCAGCAGCCAGAATATGGGGGCTAATGAAAAACTGTTTTTT.

The rearrangement uses TRBV27 and TRBJ2-2; TRBD2 matches at 7 bases. The CDR3 is made up of 15 amino acids. Trimming at V came to 2 bases and at J to 5 bases, leaving 5 bases not matched to a gene. Germline loops: CDR1 MNHEY, CDR2 SMNVEV (reference sequence). The CDR3 DNA is TGTGCCAGCAGTTTAGCGGCGGGAGATACCGGGGAGCTGTTTTTT. Translated: CASSLAAGDTGELFF.